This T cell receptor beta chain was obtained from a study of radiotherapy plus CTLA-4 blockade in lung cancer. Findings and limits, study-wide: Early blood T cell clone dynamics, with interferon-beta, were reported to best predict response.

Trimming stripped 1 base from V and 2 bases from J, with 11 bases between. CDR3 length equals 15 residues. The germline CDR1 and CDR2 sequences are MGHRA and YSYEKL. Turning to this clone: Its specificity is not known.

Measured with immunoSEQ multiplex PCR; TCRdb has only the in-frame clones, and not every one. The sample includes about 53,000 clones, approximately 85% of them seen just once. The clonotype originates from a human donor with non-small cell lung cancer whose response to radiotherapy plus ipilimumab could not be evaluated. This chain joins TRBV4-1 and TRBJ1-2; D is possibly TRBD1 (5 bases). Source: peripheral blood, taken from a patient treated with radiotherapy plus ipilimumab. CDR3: CASSQAHGGNYGYTF. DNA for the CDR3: TGCGCCAGCAGCCAAGCCCACGGGGGAAACTATGGCTACACCTTC.